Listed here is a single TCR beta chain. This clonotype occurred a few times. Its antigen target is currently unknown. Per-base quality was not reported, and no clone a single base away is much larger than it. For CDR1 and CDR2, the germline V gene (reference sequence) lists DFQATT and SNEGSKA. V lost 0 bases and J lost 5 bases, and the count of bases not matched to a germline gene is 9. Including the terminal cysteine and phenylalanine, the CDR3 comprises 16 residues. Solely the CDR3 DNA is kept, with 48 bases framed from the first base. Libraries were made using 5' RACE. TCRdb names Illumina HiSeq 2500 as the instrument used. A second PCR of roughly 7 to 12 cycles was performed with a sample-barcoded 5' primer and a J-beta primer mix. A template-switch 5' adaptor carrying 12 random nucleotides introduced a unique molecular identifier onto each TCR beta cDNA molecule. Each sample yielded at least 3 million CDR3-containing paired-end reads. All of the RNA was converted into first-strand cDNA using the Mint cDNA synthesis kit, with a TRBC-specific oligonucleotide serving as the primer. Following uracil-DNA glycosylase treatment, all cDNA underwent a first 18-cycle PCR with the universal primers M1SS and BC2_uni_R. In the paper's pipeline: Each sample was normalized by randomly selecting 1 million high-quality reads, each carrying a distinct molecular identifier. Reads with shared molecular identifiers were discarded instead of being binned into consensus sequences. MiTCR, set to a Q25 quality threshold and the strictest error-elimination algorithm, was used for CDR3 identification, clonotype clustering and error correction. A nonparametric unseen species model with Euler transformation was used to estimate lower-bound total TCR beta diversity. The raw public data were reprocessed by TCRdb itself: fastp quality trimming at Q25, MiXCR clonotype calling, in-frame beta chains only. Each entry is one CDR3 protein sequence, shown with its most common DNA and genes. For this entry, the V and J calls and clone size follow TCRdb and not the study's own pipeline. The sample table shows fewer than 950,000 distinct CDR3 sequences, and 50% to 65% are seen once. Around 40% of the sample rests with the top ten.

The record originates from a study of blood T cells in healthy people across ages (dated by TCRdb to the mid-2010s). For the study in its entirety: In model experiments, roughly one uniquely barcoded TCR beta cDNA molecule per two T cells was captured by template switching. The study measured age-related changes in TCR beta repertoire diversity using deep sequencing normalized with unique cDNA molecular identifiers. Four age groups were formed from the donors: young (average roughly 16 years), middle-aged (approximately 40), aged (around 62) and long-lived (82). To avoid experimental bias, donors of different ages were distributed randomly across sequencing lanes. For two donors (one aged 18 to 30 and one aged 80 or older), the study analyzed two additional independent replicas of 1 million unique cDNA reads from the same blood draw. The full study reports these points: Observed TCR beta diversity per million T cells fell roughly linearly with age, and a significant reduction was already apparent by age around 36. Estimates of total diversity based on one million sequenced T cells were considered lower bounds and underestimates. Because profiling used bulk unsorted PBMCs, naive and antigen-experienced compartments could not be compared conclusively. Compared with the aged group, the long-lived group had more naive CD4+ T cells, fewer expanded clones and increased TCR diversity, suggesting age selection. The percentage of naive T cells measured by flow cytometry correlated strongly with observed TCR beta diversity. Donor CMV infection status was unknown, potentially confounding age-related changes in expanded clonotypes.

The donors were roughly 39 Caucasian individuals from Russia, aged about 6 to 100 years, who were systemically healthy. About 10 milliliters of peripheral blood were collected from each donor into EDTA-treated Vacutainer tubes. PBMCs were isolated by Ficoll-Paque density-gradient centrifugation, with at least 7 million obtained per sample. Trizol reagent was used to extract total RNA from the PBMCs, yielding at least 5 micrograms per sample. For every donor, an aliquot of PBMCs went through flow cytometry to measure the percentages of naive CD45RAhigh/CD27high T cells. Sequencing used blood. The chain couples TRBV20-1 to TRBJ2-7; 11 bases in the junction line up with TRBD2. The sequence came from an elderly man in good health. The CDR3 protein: CSARDLSGRAVDEQYF. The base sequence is TGCAGTGCTAGAGATCTTAGCGGGAGGGCGGTCGACGAGCAGTACTTC.